Shown below are 11 T cell receptor beta chains from a single sample sequenced in a study of blood T cells in healthy people across ages. The use of a sample-barcoded 5' primer and a J-beta primer mix characterized a second PCR of about 7 to 12 cycles. TCRdb re-derived calls from the 5' RACE reads in MiXCR, one entry per CDR3 protein. The sample lists over 1,300,000 distinct CDR3 sequences; roughly 60% were seen once. Sequences were obtained from blood. Source of these receptors: a young man in good health.

The chain uses TRBV10-3 and TRBJ2-7, with D possibly matching TRBD2 (5 bases). Trimming took off 2 bases at V and 3 bases at J, with 17 bases between the two ends. The CDR3 covers 16 residues. CDR1 and CDR2 (germline): ENHRY, SYGVKD. CDR3 nucleotides: TGTGCCATCAGTGAGCCTGCCGTACGAGGGTTCTACGAGCAGTACTTC. This encodes CAISEPAVRGFYEQYF.

This chain joins TRBV7-2 and TRBJ2-7; 10 nucleotides line up with TRBD1. Germline-derived CDR1 and CDR2 are SGHTA and FQGNSA. The junction had 14 bases not matched to a gene; V was cut back by 5 bases and J by 1 base. The CDR3 totals 18 residues. The CDR3 here is CASSQRTGTGEISYEQYF. In DNA form, the CDR3 reads TGTGCCAGCAGCCAGAGAACCGGGACAGGGGAAATATCCTACGAGCAGTACTTC.

In its sample, this clonotype was seen a few times. CDR3: CASSQGGWNTEAFF. In nucleotides, the CDR3 is TGCGCCAGCAGCCAAGGTGGCTGGAACACTGAAGCTTTCTTT. The chain employs TRBV4-1 and TRBJ1-1; D is undetermined. CDR3 length equals 14 residues. Looked up from germline, CDR1 is MGHRA and CDR2 is YSYEKL. Between the trimmed V and J ends, which lost 1 base and 1 base, there was a span of 7 bases.

The CDR3 DNA reads as TGTGCCAGCAGCCAGAACTCGGCCGTTCCCTACGAGCAGTACTTC. This sequence encodes CASSQNSAVPYEQYF. The chain has TRBV7-9 and TRBJ2-7; D uncertain. V gave up 5 bases and J gave up 2 bases, with 16 bases separating them. Germline CDR1 reads SEHNR; CDR2 reads FQNEAQ (reference sequence). The CDR3 is 15 amino acids.

A few counts support this clonotype. The chain couples TRBV3-1 to TRBJ2-5; no definite D call. Trimming shortened V by 1 base and J by 1 base, and 10 bases separated the two germline ends. The CDR3 contains 15 residues. CDR1 and CDR2 (germline): LGHDT, YNNKEL (reference sequence). This CDR3 is CASSQGKNLQETQYF. DNA of the CDR3: TGTGCCAGCAGCCAAGGGAAGAACCTCCAAGAGACCCAGTACTTC.

The rearrangement uses TRBV6-4 and TRBJ2-6; D may be TRBD1 (5 bases). The V end lost 0 bases, the J end lost 2 bases, and 17 bases lay between the germline ends. The germline gives CDR1 MRHNA, CDR2 SNTAGT. This CDR3 comprises 19 residues. CDR3 residues: CASSDSNDRIAPGANVLTF. The CDR3 DNA sequence: TGTGCCAGCAGTGACTCGAACGACAGAATAGCCCCTGGGGCCAACGTCCTGACTTTC.

CDR3 residues: CASSQDSDRGLYF. CDR3 in DNA: TGTGCCAGCAGCCAAGATTCGGACAGGGGCTTGTACTTC. The chain is built from TRBV3-1 and TRBJ2-5; TRBD1 matches 9 bases. V dropped 0 bases and J dropped 13; count of bases not matched to a gene: 6. Germline V lookup: CDR1 LGHDT, CDR2 YNNKEL (reference sequence). The CDR3 is 13 amino acids.

This clonotype was observed at least ten times. The chain recombines TRBV6-1 with TRBJ2-3, with 11 positions matching TRBD2. This CDR3 is 18 amino acids long. V shed 6 bases, J shed 0 bases, and the junction held 11 bases outside the gene matches. The germline V gene encodes CDR1 MNHNS and CDR2 SASEGT. CDR3 bases: TGTGCCAGCAGATCTCTAGCGGGGGGCTATATTAGCACAGATACGCAGTATTTT. It translates to CASRSLAGGYISTDTQYF.

J is TRBJ2-2 and V is TRBV2; no clear D gene. The CDR3 runs to 16 residues. V lost 2 bases and J lost 1, with 11 bases in between. Germline V gene sequence: CDR1 SNHLY, CDR2 FYNNEI. CDR3 sequence reads: CASSESQKGNTGELFF. The CDR3 region has the DNA TGTGCCAGCAGTGAAAGTCAGAAGGGGAACACCGGGGAGCTGTTTTTT.

CDR3 amino acids: CASSQDVSQPQHF. The CDR3 region has the DNA TGTGCCAGCAGCCAAGATGTAAGTCAGCCCCAGCATTTT. The chain joins TRBV3-1 to TRBJ1-5; D ambiguous. Germline CDR1 and CDR2: LGHDT and YNNKEL (reference sequence). V gave up 0 bases and J gave up 6 bases, with 6 bases separating them. This CDR3 contains 13 residues. Supplemented by reference TRBV3-1 and TRBJ1-5, the full variable domain reads DTAVSQTPKYLVTQMGNDKSIKCEQNLGHDTMYWYKQDSKKFLKIMFSYNNKELIINETVPNRFSPKSPDKAHLNLHINSLELGDSAVYFCASSQDVSQPQHFGDGTRLSIL.

The chain is built from TRBV27 and TRBJ2-3; D gene ambiguous. This CDR3 has 13 residues. Trimming stripped 6 bases from V and 0 bases from J, with 7 bases between. Germline CDR1 is MNHEY and CDR2 is SMNVEV (reference sequence). As DNA, the CDR3 is TGTGCCAGCAGGGGTGCTAGCACAGATACGCAGTATTTT. Protein sequence: CASRGASTDTQYF.